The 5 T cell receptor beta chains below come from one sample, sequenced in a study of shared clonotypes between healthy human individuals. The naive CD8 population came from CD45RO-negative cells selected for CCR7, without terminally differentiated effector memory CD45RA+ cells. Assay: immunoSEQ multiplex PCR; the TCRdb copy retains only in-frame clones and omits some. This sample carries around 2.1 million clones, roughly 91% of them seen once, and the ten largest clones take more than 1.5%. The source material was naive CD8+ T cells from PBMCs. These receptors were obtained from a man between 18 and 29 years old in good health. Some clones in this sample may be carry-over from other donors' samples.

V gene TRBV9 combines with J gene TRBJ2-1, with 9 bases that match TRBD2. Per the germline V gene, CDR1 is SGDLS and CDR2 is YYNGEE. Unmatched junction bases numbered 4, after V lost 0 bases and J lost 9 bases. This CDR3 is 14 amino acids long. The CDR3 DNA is TGTGCCAGCAGCGTAGTCGTAGCGGGAGTTGAGCAGTTCTTC. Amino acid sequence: CASSVVVAGVEQFF.

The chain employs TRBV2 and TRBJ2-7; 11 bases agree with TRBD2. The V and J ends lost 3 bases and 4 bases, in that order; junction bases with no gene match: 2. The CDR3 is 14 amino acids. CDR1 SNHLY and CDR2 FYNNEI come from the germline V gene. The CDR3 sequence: CASSDSGRGYEQYF. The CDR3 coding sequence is TGTGCCAGCAGTGATAGCGGGAGGGGATACGAGCAGTACTTC.

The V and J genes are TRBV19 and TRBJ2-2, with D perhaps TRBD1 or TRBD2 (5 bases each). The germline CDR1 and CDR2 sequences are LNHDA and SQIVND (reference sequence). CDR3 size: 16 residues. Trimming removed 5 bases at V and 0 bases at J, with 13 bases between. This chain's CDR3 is CASSGLRGPNTGELFF. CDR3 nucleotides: TGTGCCAGTAGTGGACTGAGGGGTCCGAACACCGGGGAGCTGTTTTTT.

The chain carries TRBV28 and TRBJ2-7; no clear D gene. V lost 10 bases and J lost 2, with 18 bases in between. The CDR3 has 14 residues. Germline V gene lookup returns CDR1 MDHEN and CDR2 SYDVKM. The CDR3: CATHTPWGTYEQYF. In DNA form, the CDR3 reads TGTGCCACCCACACCCCGTGGGGAACCTACGAGCAGTACTTC. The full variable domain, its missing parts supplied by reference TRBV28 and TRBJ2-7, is DVKVTQSSRYLVKRTGEKVFLECVQDMDHENMFWYRQDPGLGLRLIYFSYDVKMKEKGDIPEGYSVSREKKERFSLILESASTNQTSMYLCATHTPWGTYEQYFGPGTRLTVT.

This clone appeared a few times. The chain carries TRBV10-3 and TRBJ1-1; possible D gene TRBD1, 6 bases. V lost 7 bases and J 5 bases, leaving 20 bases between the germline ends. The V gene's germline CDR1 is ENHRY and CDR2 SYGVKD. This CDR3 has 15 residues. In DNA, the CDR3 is TGTGCCATCAAGTATCTAGGCCCAGGGGATACTGAAGCTTTCTTT. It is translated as CAIKYLGPGDTEAFF.